This T cell receptor (beta chain) was identified during a study of beta chain features in type 1 diabetes. The authors took one heparinised blood draw, averaging about 110 mL, from each donor. CD4+ naive, central memory, regulatory and stem cell-like memory subsets were isolated by sorting on CD45RO/CCR7/CD25/CD127/CD95/CD27. About this clone itself: The target antigen is unknown.

Reverse transcription of all isolated RNA meant that expressed TCRB transcripts were sequenced. Only in-frame clones appear in the TCRdb table, and some are missing; sequencing was by immunoSEQ multiplex PCR. Altogether 500,000 to 650,000 clones are present, around 12% being singletons, with the ten largest covering around 0.12%. The CDR3 is made up of 18 amino acids. CDR1 is SGDLS and CDR2 is YYNGEE in the germline V gene. Losses at the gene ends were 3 bases for V and 4 bases for J; bases not matched to a gene: 8. Regarding the study as a whole: PCR could preferentially amplify shorter templates, alike in patients and controls. Within each of all four CD4+ subsets, Type 1 diabetes patients had TCRB CDR3s that were moderately but significantly shorter.

This sequence was found in a man aged 25-40 years with type 1 diabetes. The chain uses TRBV9 and TRBJ2-6, with 12 bases matching TRBD1. The specimen sequenced was naive CD4+ T cells from blood. The CDR3 nucleotides read TGTGCCAGCAGCGCTACCGGGACAGGGGGCACCGGGGCCAACGTCCTGACTTTC. Its translation: CASSATGTGGTGANVLTF.